This T cell receptor (beta chain) is drawn from a study of T-cell reconstitution after alpha-beta-depleted transplantation in children. General study results and limits: After transplant, high TCRbeta diversity at day 60 in some patients arose from surviving recipient T cells and thymic progenitors. Reports say that about two months after transplant, the alpha-beta T cells came out of several hundred graft clones that had expanded. Counts and diversity of T cells one year after transplant came mostly from newly produced T cells.

This CDR3 has 17 amino acids. Looked up from germline, CDR1 is MNHEY and CDR2 is SVGEGT. This clonotype showed up just a few times. Its antigen is not known. Relative to the germline gene, one junction end is altered; a read error may explain this. For TCRbeta, the library was prepared with unique molecular identifiers. From the PCR reads, TCRdb called clonotypes with MiXCR, one entry per CDR3 protein. The table has fewer than 700,000 distinct CDR3 sequences, over 10% seen once. The specimen was PBMCs, mostly from graft donor cells, collected 360 days after TCRalphabeta/CD19-depleted stem cell transplant. The V gene is TRBV6-2 or TRBV6-3, the J gene TRBJ2-1; a weak D match, TRBD1 (6 bases). The source is a male patient between 10 and 17 years old who had a stem cell transplant for acute myeloid leukemia, so the T cells may come from the graft donor. The CDR3 region has the DNA TGTGCCAGCAGTTACTCGTCCGGCCTAGGGGGTACAAATGAGCAGTCCTTC. It specifies CASSYSSGLGGTNEQSF.